The 32 T cell receptor beta chains presented below share a single source sample, sequenced in a study of T cells in Graves' hyperthyroidism and ophthalmopathy. TCR beta CDR3 region amplification was performed from RNA transcripts. The HTBI set primed first-round TCR CDR3 RT-PCR. MiXCR, applied by TCRdb to the multiplex PCR reads, yields one record per CDR3 protein. The data show 490,000 or so distinct CDR3 sequences, approximately 48% seen once. Sequencing used peripheral blood or thyroid tissue (not recorded which). All receptors come from an adult woman with Graves' disease, either hyperthyroidism or ophthalmopathy (not recorded which).

In its sample, this clonotype was seen once. Just one base apart from a much larger clone, this may be a read error. The chain has TRBV5-1 and TRBJ2-5; 11 bases match TRBD2. CDR3 length: 14 residues. From germline, CDR1 is SGHRS and CDR2 YFSETQ. The CDR3: CASSTSGSREPQYF. DNA of the CDR3: TGCGCCAGCAGCACTAGCGGGAGCAGAGAGCCCCAGTACTTC.

This CDR3 reads CSLEDEAEAFF. The CDR3 region has the DNA TGCAGCTTGGAAGATGAGGCTGAAGCTTTCTTT. The chain has TRBV29-1 and TRBJ1-1; D gene uncertain. The CDR3 length is 11 residues. The germline gives CDR1 SQVTM, CDR2 ANQGSEA. V was trimmed by 8 bases and J by 6 bases, leaving 13 bases between them.

This clonotype has ten or more counts. The chain has TRBV7-6 and TRBJ1-6; D possibly corresponds to TRBD1 (5 bases). Trimming stripped 5 bases from V and 9 bases from J, with 11 bases between. CDR3 length: 13 amino acids. The germline CDR1 and CDR2 sequences are SGHVS and FNYEAQ. CDR3 nucleotides: TGTGCCAGCAGCCGATATGGGGCTTCACCCCTCCACTTT. It translates to CASSRYGASPLHF.

Points on this clonotype: Sequence at one end of the junction differs from germline and may be a read error. The chain links TRBV10-3 to TRBJ1-5, with D hard to call. Germline V lookup: CDR1 ENHRY, CDR2 SYGVKD. The CDR3 has 14 residues. The CDR3 nucleotides read TGTGCCAGCAGTTACTCGAAGTCCAATCAGCCCCAGCATTTT. This gives the protein CASSYSKSNQPQHF.

Comments on this clonotype: One end of the junction does not line up with germline, which may come from a read error. The chain recombines TRBV25-1 with TRBJ2-5; 8 bases match TRBD1. Germline V lookup: CDR1 MGHDK, CDR2 SYGVNS. The CDR3 has 16 amino acids. The CDR3 sequence is CACSVIAGGQDGTQYF. CDR3 nucleotide sequence: TGTGCCTGCAGTGTTATAGCAGGGGGCCAAGATGGGACCCAGTACTTC.

The chain has TRBV7-9 and TRBJ2-7; D gene unclear. Germline loops: CDR1 SEHNR, CDR2 FQNEAQ (reference sequence). The CDR3 runs to 16 residues. The ends were cut back, 5 bases at V and 0 bases at J, with 17 bases in the middle. CDR3 DNA sequence: TGTGCCAGCAGCCAAGATTTTCAGGACCCCTCCTACGAGCAGTACTTC. The encoded protein is CASSQDFQDPSYEQYF.

This clonotype showed up just once. The chain employs TRBV7-2 and TRBJ2-7; tentatively, D is TRBD1 or TRBD2 (5 bases each). Deletions cut 5 bases from V and 3 bases from J, with 14 bases between. This CDR3 is built from 14 residues. CDR1 is SGHTA and CDR2 is FQGNSA in the germline V gene. The CDR3 here is CASSGDPRGYEQYF. The CDR3 DNA reads as TGTGCCAGCAGCGGGGACCCGAGGGGCTACGAGCAGTACTTC.

Turning to this clonotype: This may be a read error, as it is one base from a much larger clone. This rearrangement joins TRBV11-2 to TRBJ1-3; 7 positions match TRBD1. The junction had 18 bases not matched to a gene; V was cut back by 3 bases and J by 7 bases. The CDR3 is 18 residues long. Looked up from germline, CDR1 is SGHAT and CDR2 is FQNNGV. CDR3 residues: CASSFPISVQGLWNTIYF. CDR3 DNA sequence: TGTGCCAGCAGCTTTCCCATATCCGTACAGGGGCTCTGGAACACCATATATTTT.

The chain joins TRBV29-1 to TRBJ2-7; D uncertain. V dropped 8 bases and J dropped 5 bases, with 16 bases sitting between them. CDR1 and CDR2 from the germline V gene are SQVTM and ANQGSEA. The CDR3 contains 12 residues. The CDR3 DNA reads TGCAGCCAATTGACCAGCAACAACGAGCAGTACTTC. Encoded protein: CSQLTSNNEQYF.

A note on this clonotype: A read error may explain this, as a much larger clone is one base away. The V and J genes are TRBV5-5 and TRBJ2-7; D is uncertain. This CDR3 spans 15 amino acids. Trimming took off 0 bases at V and 8 bases at J, with 18 bases between the two ends. In germline, CDR1 is SGHKS, CDR2 YYEKEE (reference sequence). In DNA, the CDR3 is TGTGCCAGCAGCTTGGAGGCAGCCCCAATCCACAAGCAGTACTTC. Protein product: CASSLEAAPIHKQYF.

V usage is TRBV10-3 and J usage is TRBJ1-1, with 7 nucleotides matching TRBD1. The germline V gene has CDR1 ENHRY and CDR2 SYGVKD. This CDR3 comprises 17 residues. J lost 1 base, V lost 6 bases, and 14 bases had no gene match. In DNA, the CDR3 is TGTGCCATCAGGGGAGGACAGGCACGATTACCGAACACTGAAGCTTTCTTT. Its protein is CAIRGGQARLPNTEAFF.

Comments on this clonotype: The junction departs from the called germline gene at one end, perhaps through a read error. This chain joins TRBV7-3 and TRBJ2-5; D call uncertain. The CDR3 totals 13 residues. Germline values: CDR1 SGHTA, CDR2 FQGTGA. In nucleotides, the CDR3 is TGCGCCAGCAGACTCCCTGGCCAAGAGACCCAGTACTTC. Amino acid sequence: CASRLPGQETQYF.

This clonotype has a count of ten or more. This rearrangement joins TRBV7-2 to TRBJ2-3; 7 bases agree with TRBD1. The V segment lost 6 bases and the J segment 8 bases; nucleotides outside the gene matches: 11. Germline CDR1 is SGHTA and CDR2 is FQGNSA. CDR3 length: 14 residues. The CDR3 DNA is TGTGCCAGCAGTCGACAGGGAGCAGGGGTTACGCAGTATTTT. Translating gives CASSRQGAGVTQYF.

This rearrangement joins TRBV5-1 to TRBJ1-1, with a tentative D call TRBD1 (5 bases). Germline V gene data show CDR1 as SGHRS and CDR2 as YFSETQ. This CDR3 region has 12 residues. V lost 8 bases and J lost 8, with 16 bases in between. The CDR3 bases are TGCGCCAGTGAAGGGGAGTTCGGAGAAGCTTTCTTT. Translated, it gives CASEGEFGEAFF. The variable domain in full, with the rest retrieved from reference TRBV5-1 and TRBJ1-1, is KAGVTQTPRYLIKTRGQQVTLSCSPISGHRSVSWYQQTPGQGLQFLFEYFSETQRNKGNFPGRFSGRQFSNSRSEMNVSTLELGDSALYLCASEGEFGEAFFGQGTRLTVV.

This clonotype was found a few times. A read error is possible here, since a much larger clone lies one base away. This chain links TRBV11-2 with TRBJ2-6; TRBD2 aligns across 8 bases. The ends lost 3 bases at V and 16 bases at J; junction bases unmatched: 5. Germline CDR1 reads SGHAT; CDR2 reads FQNNGV. The CDR3 is 12 residues long. The CDR3 loop reads CASSFGGVTLTF. DNA of the CDR3: TGTGCCAGCAGCTTCGGGGGGGTGACTCTGACTTTC.

This clonotype was found a few times. This may stem from a read error, because a much larger clone lies one nucleotide away. The rearrangement joins TRBV5-1 to TRBJ1-4; TRBD1 matches 7 bases. Germline-derived CDR1 and CDR2 are SGHRS and YFSETQ. The CDR3 runs 14 residues. The CDR3 spells CASSLGQINEKLLF. The CDR3 region has the DNA TGCGCCAGCAGTCTGGGACAGATAAATGAAAAACTGCTTTTT. The complete variable domain, with remaining parts taken from reference TRBV5-1 and TRBJ1-4, reads KAGVTQTPRYLIKTRGQQVTLSCSPISGHRSVSWYQQTPGQGLQFLFEYFSETQRNKGNFPGRFSGRQFSNSRSEMNVSTLELGDSALYLCASSLGQINEKLLFGSGTQLSVL.

The rearrangement joins TRBV7-9 to TRBJ2-7; the D is unclear. V was shortened by 3 bases and J by 6 bases, with 9 bases between the two germline ends. The CDR3 contains 12 residues. Germline lookup yields CDR1 SEHNR and CDR2 FQNEAQ (reference sequence). The CDR3 protein is CASSFPAGEQYF. Written as DNA, the CDR3 is TGTGCCAGCAGCTTCCCAGCCGGCGAGCAGTACTTC.

This clonotype came up many times. This chain links TRBV20-1 with TRBJ2-7, with 8 bases lining up with TRBD2. CDR1 is DFQATT and CDR2 is SNEGSKA in the germline V gene (reference sequence). Trimming at V came to 5 bases and at J to 5 bases, leaving 11 bases not matched to a gene. The CDR3 sequence is 14 residues long. The chain's CDR3 is CSAQSGSHGDEQYF. CDR3 sequence (DNA): TGCAGTGCTCAAAGCGGGAGTCACGGGGACGAGCAGTACTTC.

This clonotype was observed a few times. The chain joins TRBV6-2 or TRBV6-3 to TRBJ2-2, with 8 bases that match TRBD2. The CDR3 consists of 16 residues. The germline V gene has CDR1 MNHEY and CDR2 SVGEGT. Unmatched junction bases numbered 4, after V lost 2 bases and J lost 2 bases. The CDR3 reads CASSYRGLANTGELFF. The CDR3 region has the DNA TGTGCCAGCAGTTACCGTGGACTAGCAAACACCGGGGAGCTGTTTTTT.

This clonotype was seen a few times. In nucleotides, the CDR3 is TGTGCCAGCAGGGATGCGGACAGGGAAGAAAGTGTCTATGGCTACACCTTC. This sequence encodes CASRDADREESVYGYTF. The J gene is TRBJ1-2, the V gene TRBV2, with 8 bases aligning to TRBD1. This CDR3 has 17 amino acids. Trimming at V came to 6 bases and at J to 4 bases, leaving 16 bases not matched to a gene. Per germline, CDR1 SNHLY and CDR2 FYNNEI.

The chain uses TRBV29-1 and TRBJ2-1; D is uncertain. Germline V gives CDR1 SQVTM, CDR2 ANQGSEA. The CDR3 consists of 10 residues. The V and J ends lost 7 bases and 8 bases respectively, with 9 bases between them. The CDR3 here is CSGGRHEQFF. In DNA form, the CDR3 reads TGCAGCGGGGGTCGCCATGAGCAGTTCTTC.

The V call is TRBV20-1, the J call TRBJ1-2; unclear D gene. Trimming removed 1 base from V and 2 bases from J, with 11 bases in between. The CDR3 runs 14 residues. CDR1 and CDR2 (germline): DFQATT, SNEGSKA (reference sequence). CDR3 DNA: TGCAGTGCTAGAGCGCCGGATCTCAACTATGGCTACACCTTC. Its protein is CSARAPDLNYGYTF.

This clonotype came up a few times. This chain uses TRBV10-3 with TRBJ2-3, with D hard to call. Germline CDR1 reads ENHRY; CDR2 reads SYGVKD. The CDR3 loop spans 13 amino acids. V was pared by 4 bases and J by 5 bases, with 10 bases between. CDR3 DNA sequence: TGTGCCATCAGTGTTGGGTCGGGAGATACGCAGTATTTT. Encoded protein: CAISVGSGDTQYF.

The J gene is TRBJ1-4, the V gene TRBV9; D is ambiguous. Germline V gene sequence: CDR1 SGDLS, CDR2 YYNGEE. CDR3 length: 14 residues. Trimming shortened V by 0 bases and J by 8 bases, and 11 bases separated the two germline ends. The CDR3 sequence: CASSVDGRNEKLFF. CDR3 nucleotide sequence: TGTGCCAGCAGCGTAGACGGGAGGAACGAAAAACTGTTTTTT. Complete variable domain (other parts from reference TRBV9 and TRBJ1-4): DSGVTQTPKHLITATGQRVTLRCSPRSGDLSVYWYQQSLDQGLQFLIQYYNGEERAKGNILERFSAQQFPDLHSELNLSSLELGDSALYFCASSVDGRNEKLFFGSGTQLSVL.

This chain links TRBV10-3 with TRBJ1-1; D remains ambiguous. The V gene lost 2 bases and the J gene lost 1 base, with 8 bases spanning the gap. The CDR3 totals 14 residues. Germline V gene data show CDR1 as ENHRY and CDR2 as SYGVKD. The CDR3 spells CAISEEWGNTEAFF. DNA of the CDR3: TGTGCCATCAGTGAGGAGTGGGGGAACACTGAAGCTTTCTTT.

This clonotype was observed at least ten times. The chain recombines TRBV10-2 with TRBJ2-7; 10 nucleotides align to TRBD2. Unmatched junction bases numbered 3, after V lost 6 bases and J lost 4 bases. This CDR3 comprises 13 residues. Germline V lookup: CDR1 WSHSY, CDR2 SAAADI. This chain's CDR3 is CASSSSGGYEQYF. CDR3 coding DNA: TGCGCCAGCAGCTCTAGCGGGGGATACGAGCAGTACTTC.

A word on this clonotype: Germline and junction disagree at one end, which may indicate a read error. The chain uses TRBV7-9 and TRBJ1-2; 10 nucleotides agree with TRBD1. The CDR3 spans 15 residues. CDR1 and CDR2 from the germline V gene are SEHNR and FQNEAQ (reference sequence). The CDR3 here is CASSRSTGGAEGYTF. For the CDR3, the DNA is TGCGCCAGCAGCCGGTCGACAGGGGGCGCCGAAGGCTACACCTTC.

V usage is TRBV10-3 and J usage is TRBJ1-1; possible D gene TRBD1, 6 bases. This CDR3 comprises 13 residues. V lost 6 bases to trimming and J lost 7 bases, with 15 bases between them. The germline V gene encodes CDR1 ENHRY and CDR2 SYGVKD. The CDR3 protein is CAIRTDRTVEAFF. As DNA, the CDR3 is TGTGCCATCAGGACAGATAGGACAGTTGAAGCTTTCTTT.

The chain combines TRBV9 with TRBJ1-6; no definite D call. The germline gives CDR1 SGDLS, CDR2 YYNGEE. V dropped 4 bases and J dropped 6 bases, with 8 bases sitting between them. The CDR3 covers 13 residues. The DNA for the CDR3 is TGTGCCAGCAGCCCCCGCCTTAATTCACCCCTCCACTTT. Its translation is CASSPRLNSPLHF.

A note on this clonotype: This may be a read error: a much more frequent sequence differs by one nucleotide. The chain joins TRBV7-9 to TRBJ2-5; maybe TRBD1 (6 bases). The V gene's germline CDR1 is SEHNR and CDR2 FQNEAQ (reference sequence). The CDR3 sequence is 16 residues long. CDR3 DNA: TGTGCCAGCAGCCCAATTAGGGGGACCATCCAAGAGACCCGGTACTTC. Its translation: CASSPIRGTIQETRYF.

This clonotype was observed a handful of times. The chain uses TRBV7-6 and TRBJ2-7, with 8 positions matching TRBD2. The germline CDR1 and CDR2 sequences are SGHVS and FNYEAQ. Unmatched junction bases numbered 10, after V lost 3 bases and J lost 6 bases. This CDR3 is built from 15 residues. The CDR3 DNA is TGTGCCAGCAGCTTGTCTCTTCTAGCGGGTTTCGAGCAGTACTTC. This gives the protein CASSLSLLAGFEQYF.

In its sample, this clonotype was seen many times. The V and J genes are TRBV20-1 and TRBJ1-1; TRBD1 agrees at 12 bases. CDR1 is DFQATT and CDR2 is SNEGSKA in the germline V gene (reference sequence). V shed 3 bases, J shed 7 bases, and the junction held 9 bases outside the gene matches. The CDR3 runs to 15 residues. The chain's CDR3 is CSASKGQGAGGEAFF. The DNA of the CDR3 is TGCAGTGCTAGTAAGGGACAGGGGGCAGGAGGTGAAGCTTTCTTT.